These T cell receptor beta chains were read from a single sample in a study of blood T cells in healthy people across ages. TCRdb reanalysed the 5' RACE reads using MiXCR and keeps one entry per CDR3 protein. The sample consists of some 1,800,000 distinct CDR3 sequences, about two fifths of them appearing once. The sample consisted of blood. The receptors stem from a human donor in good health. Each CDR3 is given with its conserved first and last residue.

v_gene: TRBV30
j_gene: TRBJ2-3
CDR3aa: CAWRWGSLTTDTQYF

v_gene: TRBV5-5
j_gene: TRBJ1-1
CDR3aa: CASGNRMNAEAFF

v_gene: TRBV5-6
j_gene: TRBJ1-3
CDR3aa: CASRSGGSGNTIYF

v_gene: TRBV6-2/TRBV6-3
j_gene: TRBJ2-7
CDR3aa: CASCDQGSSYEQYF

v_gene: TRBV5-6
j_gene: TRBJ2-7
CDR3aa: CASSLTSSGGPAYEQYF

v_gene: TRBV4-1
j_gene: TRBJ1-2
CDR3aa: CASSQVPGIYEQYFGPDSPYGYTF

v_gene: TRBV20-1
j_gene: TRBJ2-5
CDR3aa: CSAREIVETQYF

v_gene: TRBV6-6
j_gene: TRBJ2-4
CDR3aa: CASSYLREGGGIQYF

v_gene: TRBV2
j_gene: .
CDR3aa: CATSSDRGQHNEQYF

v_gene: TRBV4-2
j_gene: TRBJ2-1
CDR3aa: CASSQVLAGYNEQFF

v_gene: TRBV4-2
j_gene: TRBJ2-7
CDR3aa: CASSQEGSGGSYEQYF

v_gene: TRBV10-3
j_gene: TRBJ2-3
CDR3aa: CAISPGTGGRTDTQYF

v_gene: TRBV15
j_gene: TRBJ2-5
CDR3aa: CATSTRDRDHQETQYF

v_gene: TRBV20-1
j_gene: TRBJ2-5
CDR3aa: CSARDQAGQETQYF

v_gene: TRBV5-1
j_gene: TRBJ2-5
CDR3aa: CASSLAGQYQETQYF

v_gene: TRBV12-3/TRBV12-4
j_gene: TRBJ1-2
CDR3aa: CASSLSDRDYGYTF

v_gene: TRBV28
j_gene: TRBJ2-3
CDR3aa: CASSLPLAGYTDTQYF

v_gene: TRBV2
j_gene: TRBJ1-5
CDR3aa: CASSEDRGRQPQHF

v_gene: TRBV27
j_gene: TRBJ2-1
CDR3aa: CASSFGTGLTYNEQFF

v_gene: TRBV12-3/TRBV12-4
j_gene: TRBJ2-7
CDR3aa: CASNSTFYEQYF

v_gene: TRBV4-3
j_gene: TRBJ1-5
CDR3aa: CASSQGVSSNQPQHF

v_gene: TRBV20-1
j_gene: TRBJ1-2
CDR3aa: CSAPTGAYGYTF

v_gene: TRBV12-3/TRBV12-4
j_gene: TRBJ1-2
CDR3aa: CASSSLRVNYGYTF

v_gene: TRBV7-9
j_gene: TRBJ2-7
CDR3aa: CASSSLGPGGQYF

v_gene: TRBV7-2
j_gene: TRBJ1-1
CDR3aa: CASSFRHTEAFF